These 6 T cell receptor beta chains were all obtained from the same sample, sequenced in a study of blood T cell repertoires in COVID-19. Only in-frame clones appear in the TCRdb table, and some are missing; sequencing was by immunoSEQ multiplex PCR. The sample shows some 110,000 clones, approximately 87% of them seen only once. Material: peripheral blood. These receptors all stem from a middle-aged man with acute or convalescent COVID-19.

The J gene is TRBJ2-1, the V gene TRBV30, with TRBD2 matching 8 bases. The J segment lost 5 bases and the V segment lost 1 base, leaving 4 bases of the junction unmatched. Germline CDR1 GTSNPN, CDR2 SVGIG (reference sequence). The CDR3 runs 14 residues. Written as DNA, the CDR3 is TGTGCCTGGAGTGGAGTAGCGGGACACAATGAGCAGTTCTTC. It encodes CAWSGVAGHNEQFF.

The V call is TRBV7-6, the J call TRBJ2-7; 10 bases fit TRBD1. The V gene's germline CDR1 is SGHVS and CDR2 FNYEAQ. J was trimmed by 5 bases and V by 5 bases; bases with no gene match: 6. The CDR3 consists of 14 residues. In DNA, the CDR3 is TGTGCCAGCAGCCCGGGACAGGGGATTAACGAGCAGTACTTC. This translates into CASSPGQGINEQYF.

CDR3 amino acids: CASSYSLSQGRETQYF. In DNA form, the CDR3 reads TGTGCCAGCAGTTACTCCCTCTCACAGGGACGGGAGACCCAGTACTTC. The V gene is TRBV6-5, the J gene TRBJ2-5, with a possible D match to TRBD1 (6 bases). Germline V CDR1 and CDR2: MNHEY, SVGAGI. Trimming removed 0 bases at V and 5 bases at J, with 16 bases between. The CDR3 has 16 amino acids.

This chain links TRBV2 with TRBJ2-3; D is perhaps TRBD1 (6 bases). The germline V gene encodes CDR1 SNHLY and CDR2 FYNNEI. Trimming cost V 3 bases and J 4 bases, with 14 bases left between them. The CDR3 length is 15 residues. CDR3 loop: CASSDSAGVADTQYF. The CDR3 DNA sequence: TGTGCCAGCAGTGACTCTGCAGGGGTTGCAGATACGCAGTATTTT.

This chain connects TRBV3-1 (or the pseudogene TRBV3-2) to TRBJ2-1; tentatively, D is TRBD1 (5 bases). V was trimmed by 1 base and J by 6 bases, leaving 7 bases between them. This CDR3 region has 13 residues. Germline values: CDR1 LGHDT, CDR2 YNNKEL (reference sequence). The CDR3 region is CASSQGQINEQFF. As DNA, the CDR3 is TGTGCCAGCAGCCAAGGACAGATCAATGAGCAGTTCTTC.

The chain is built from TRBV28 and TRBJ1-2; 8 bases match TRBD1. The V and J ends lost 1 base and 8 bases, in that order; junction bases with no gene match: 6. CDR3 length: 14 amino acids. Germline V gene lookup returns CDR1 MDHEN and CDR2 SYDVKM. CDR3 sequence reads: CASSLFPQGEGYTF. CDR3 nucleotide sequence: TGTGCCAGCAGTTTATTCCCACAGGGGGAAGGCTACACCTTC.